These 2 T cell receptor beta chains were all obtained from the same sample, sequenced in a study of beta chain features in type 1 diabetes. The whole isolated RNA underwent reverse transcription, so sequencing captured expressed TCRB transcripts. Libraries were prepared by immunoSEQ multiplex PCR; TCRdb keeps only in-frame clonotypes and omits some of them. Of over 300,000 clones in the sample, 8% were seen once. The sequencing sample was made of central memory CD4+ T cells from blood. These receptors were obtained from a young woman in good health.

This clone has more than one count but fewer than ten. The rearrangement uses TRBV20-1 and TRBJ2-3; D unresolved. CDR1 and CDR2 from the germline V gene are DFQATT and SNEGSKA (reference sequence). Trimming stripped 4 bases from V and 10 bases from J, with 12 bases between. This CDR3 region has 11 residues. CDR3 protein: CSAKSARSQYF. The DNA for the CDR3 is TGCAGTGCTAAGTCTGCCCGTTCGCAGTATTTT.

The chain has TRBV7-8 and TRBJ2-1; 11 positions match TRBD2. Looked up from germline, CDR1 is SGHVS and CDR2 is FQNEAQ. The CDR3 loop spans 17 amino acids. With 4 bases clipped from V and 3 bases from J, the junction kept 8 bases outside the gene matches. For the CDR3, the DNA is TGTGCCAGCAGCTCCGTCATGGGGACTAGCGGCTACAATGAGCAGTTCTTC. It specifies CASSSVMGTSGYNEQFF.